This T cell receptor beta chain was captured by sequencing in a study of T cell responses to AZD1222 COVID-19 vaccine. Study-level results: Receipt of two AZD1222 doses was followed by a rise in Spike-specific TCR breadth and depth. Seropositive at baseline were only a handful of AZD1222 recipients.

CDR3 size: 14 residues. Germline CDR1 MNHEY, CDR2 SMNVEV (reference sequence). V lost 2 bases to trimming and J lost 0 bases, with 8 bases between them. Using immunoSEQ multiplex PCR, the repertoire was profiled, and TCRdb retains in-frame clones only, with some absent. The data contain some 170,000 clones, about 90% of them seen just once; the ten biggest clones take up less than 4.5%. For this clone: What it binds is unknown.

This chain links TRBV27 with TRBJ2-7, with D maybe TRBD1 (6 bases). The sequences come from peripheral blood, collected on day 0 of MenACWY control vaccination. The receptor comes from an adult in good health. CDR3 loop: CASSLGQPSYEQYF. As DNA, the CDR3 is TGTGCCAGCAGTTTAGGACAGCCCTCCTACGAGCAGTACTTC.